These 19 T cell receptor beta chains originate from one sample sequenced in a study of blood T cell repertoires in COVID-19. Clones were read by immunoSEQ multiplex PCR, and TCRdb kept only the in-frame ones, dropping some. The repertoire holds around 260,000 clones, with about four fifths as singletons. Sequencing was carried out using peripheral blood. The receptors derive from a woman aged 45-65 years who had recovered from COVID-19.

This clone was found once. The rearrangement joins TRBV18 to TRBJ1-2; D is ambiguous. CDR1 is KGHSH and CDR2 is LQKENI in the germline V gene. V was cut by 8 bases and J by 2 bases, with 18 bases left in between. CDR3 size: 15 residues. The CDR3 loop reads CASAVERASNYGYTF. CDR3 sequence (DNA): TGTGCCAGCGCCGTGGAGCGGGCGTCAAACTATGGCTACACCTTC.

The chain couples TRBV27 to TRBJ1-1, with 9 bases lining up with TRBD1. The CDR3 has 15 amino acids. Per the germline V gene, CDR1 is MNHEY and CDR2 is SMNVEV (reference sequence). V gave up 8 bases and J gave up 4 bases; unmatched junction bases: 11. This CDR3 is CASFHWGQGITEAFF. CDR3 coding DNA: TGTGCCAGCTTCCATTGGGGACAGGGAATCACTGAAGCTTTCTTT.

In its sample, this clone was seen a few times. This chain joins TRBV18 and TRBJ2-1; 12 bases line up with TRBD2. This CDR3 comprises 16 residues. Germline-derived CDR1 and CDR2 are KGHSH and LQKENI. The V gene end was trimmed by 3 bases and the J gene end by 7 bases; junction bases not matched to a gene: 7. CDR3 residues: CASSPLLAGGRNEQFF. CDR3 DNA sequence: TGTGCCAGCTCACCCCTACTAGCGGGAGGAAGAAATGAGCAGTTCTTC.

The rearrangement joins TRBV5-1 to TRBJ2-3; 13 positions match TRBD2. Losses at the gene ends were 4 bases for V and 2 bases for J; bases not matched to a gene: 4. This CDR3 is built from 16 residues. CDR1 is SGHRS, CDR2 YFSETQ, per germline. CDR3 in amino acids: CASSQGLAGPTDTQYF. The DNA of the CDR3 is TGCGCCAGCAGCCAGGGACTAGCGGGGCCCACAGATACGCAGTATTTT.

This chain connects TRBV6-2 or TRBV6-3 to TRBJ2-7; tentative D call: TRBD2 (6 bases). V shed 6 bases and J shed 7 bases, with 13 bases lying between them. The CDR3 sequence is 12 residues long. CDR1 is MNHEY, CDR2 SVGEGT, per germline. CDR3 DNA sequence: TGTGCCAGCAGCCACCCCCGGGGGGAGCAGTACTTC. Translating gives CASSHPRGEQYF.

The rearrangement uses TRBV5-1 and TRBJ1-1; possibly TRBD1 for D (5 bases). CDR3 length equals 15 residues. From germline, CDR1 is SGHRS and CDR2 YFSETQ. V shed 0 bases and J shed 3 bases, with 12 bases lying between them. The CDR3 sequence is CASSLGAGRYTEAFF. The DNA of the CDR3 is TGCGCCAGCAGCTTGGGGGCAGGGAGGTACACTGAAGCTTTCTTT.

The genes are TRBV7-9 and TRBJ1-1; tentatively, D is TRBD1 (5 bases). The CDR3 has 13 residues. V lost 8 bases, J lost 3 bases, and 13 bases lay in between. The V gene's germline CDR1 is SEHNR and CDR2 FQNEAQ (reference sequence). The CDR3 region has the DNA TGTGCCAGCCCGAGCGGGGACTACACTGAAGCTTTCTTT. This sequence encodes CASPSGDYTEAFF.

The chain couples TRBV5-1 to TRBJ2-7, with 10 bases lining up with TRBD1. Germline V gene sequence: CDR1 SGHRS, CDR2 YFSETQ. CDR3 length equals 14 residues. V lost 0 bases and J lost 4; bases outside the gene matches: 1. The CDR3 loop reads CASSLGTGGYEQYF. Here the CDR3 DNA reads TGCGCCAGCAGCTTGGGGACAGGGGGATACGAGCAGTACTTC.

V usage is TRBV7-9 and J usage is TRBJ1-4, with 7 bases identical to TRBD1. The CDR3 has 16 residues. Losses at the gene ends were 4 bases for V and 7 bases for J; bases not matched to a gene: 12. From germline, CDR1 is SEHNR and CDR2 FQNEAQ (reference sequence). The CDR3 DNA reads as TGTGCCAGCAGCTCCGACAGAGGACAGGCAGGTGAAAAACTGTTTTTT. Translating it yields CASSSDRGQAGEKLFF. The full variable domain, its missing parts supplied by reference TRBV7-9 and TRBJ1-4, is DTGVSQNPRHKITKRGQNVTFRCDPISEHNRLYWYRQTLGQGPEFLTYFQNEAQLEKSRLLSDRFSAERPKGSFSTLEIQRTEQGDSAMYLCASSSDRGQAGEKLFFGSGTQLSVL.

The chain is built from TRBV4-3 and TRBJ2-2; D uncertain. The CDR3 contains 15 residues. CDR1 is LGHNA and CDR2 is YSLEER in the germline V gene. Trimming removed 0 bases at V and 8 bases at J, with 13 bases between. CDR3 in amino acids: CASSQDPSIRGELFF. CDR3 DNA sequence: TGCGCCAGCAGCCAAGACCCAAGCATACGAGGGGAGCTGTTTTTT.

The count of this clone is one. This sequence joins TRBV19 and TRBJ2-1, with D possibly being TRBD1 (5 bases). The CDR3 totals 16 residues. The germline V and J ends were trimmed by 7 bases and 3 bases, with 19 bases remaining between them. The germline gives CDR1 LNHDA, CDR2 SQIVND (reference sequence). The CDR3 DNA is TGTGCCAGTAAAGGGGTTGGGCCGGCAGACTACAATGAGCAGTTCTTC. Protein sequence: CASKGVGPADYNEQFF.

In nucleotides, the CDR3 is TGTGCCAGCAGTTTGGAGCGGGGGGGCCTTGAGACCCAGTACTTC. Translation gives CASSLERGGLETQYF. V is TRBV2 and J is TRBJ2-5, with 10 bases identical to TRBD2. The CDR3 covers 15 residues. The junction had 8 bases not matched to a gene; V was cut back by 5 bases and J by 5 bases. CDR1 is SNHLY, CDR2 FYNNEI, per germline. The full variable domain, rest sourced from reference TRBV2 and TRBJ2-5, is EPEVTQTPSHQVTQMGQEVILRCVPISNHLYFYWYRQILGQKVEFLVSFYNNEISEKSEIFDDQFSVERPDGSNFTLKIRSTKLEDSAMYFCASSLERGGLETQYFGPGTRLLVL.

The V call is TRBV7-2, the J call TRBJ2-1, with 9 bases identical to TRBD1. This CDR3 contains 18 residues. V was clipped by 0 bases and J by 1 base; unmatched bases: 7. CDR1 SGHTA and CDR2 FQGNSA come from the germline V gene. The CDR3 region is CASSLAWSGQGSYNEQFF. DNA for the CDR3: TGTGCCAGCAGCTTAGCGTGGAGTGGACAGGGGTCCTACAATGAGCAGTTCTTC.

The chain recombines TRBV6-5 with TRBJ2-1; TRBD2 is a possible D gene (7 bases). The CDR3 extends over 15 amino acids. The V gene lost 11 bases and the J gene lost 3 bases, with 20 bases spanning the gap. Germline CDR1 MNHEY, CDR2 SVGAGI. The DNA for the CDR3 is TGTGCCGGTCGGGGGGCGGGAGCCATCTACAATGAGCAGTTCTTC. The encoded protein is CAGRGAGAIYNEQFF.

The J gene is TRBJ2-5, the V gene TRBV14; 11 nucleotides match TRBD2. The CDR3 spans 15 residues. Germline V gene data show CDR1 as SGHDN and CDR2 as FVKESK. The ends lost 6 bases at V and 7 bases at J; junction bases unmatched: 10. The CDR3 sequence is CASSRLAGPAGTQYF. CDR3 DNA sequence: TGTGCCAGCAGTCGACTAGCGGGACCAGCCGGGACCCAGTACTTC.

The chain recombines TRBV28 with TRBJ2-2, with 10 bases aligning to TRBD1. CDR3 size: 15 residues. Germline loops: CDR1 MDHEN, CDR2 SYDVKM. The trim removed 6 bases at V and 4 bases at J, leaving 5 bases unmatched. The CDR3 region is CASRPGQGGTGELFF. The CDR3 nucleotides are TGTGCCAGCAGGCCCGGACAGGGGGGCACCGGGGAGCTGTTTTTT.

This clone was observed a few times. The chain employs TRBV5-1 and TRBJ2-1; D might be TRBD2 (5 bases). V shed 4 bases and J shed 7 bases, with 18 bases lying between them. This CDR3 contains 15 residues. Germline-derived CDR1 and CDR2 are SGHRS and YFSETQ. The CDR3 here is CASSLELGPGNEQFF. The CDR3 DNA follows: TGCGCCAGCAGCCTGGAATTAGGCCCGGGGAATGAGCAGTTCTTC.

This clone was observed once. The CDR3 sequence is CASGSGGSRATQYF. The CDR3 region has the DNA TGTGCCAGCGGAAGCGGGGGGTCCAGGGCGACCCAGTACTTC. The genes are TRBV6-5 and TRBJ2-5; TRBD2 matches at 9 bases. Germline V gene lookup returns CDR1 MNHEY and CDR2 SVGAGI. The CDR3 spans 14 residues. V shed 8 bases and J 7 bases; nucleotides not matched to a gene: 11.

This chain joins TRBV28 and TRBJ1-1; D perhaps matches TRBD1 (5 bases). The CDR3 runs 16 residues. Trimming shortened V by 6 bases and J by 1 base, and 18 bases separated the two germline ends. Germline V gene sequence: CDR1 MDHEN, CDR2 SYDVKM. The CDR3 bases are TGTGCCAGCAGAGGAGGTTCGAGCGGGGCGAACACTGAAGCTTTCTTT. Protein sequence: CASRGGSSGANTEAFF. Full variable domain (rest looked up from reference TRBV28 and TRBJ1-1): DVKVTQSSRYLVKRTGEKVFLECVQDMDHENMFWYRQDPGLGLRLIYFSYDVKMKEKGDIPEGYSVSREKKERFSLILESASTNQTSMYLCASRGGSSGANTEAFFGQGTRLTVV.